This TCR beta chain was documented in a study of post-analysis software for immune sequencing data. General observations from the study: In multiple sclerosis, normalized Chao1 diversity was significantly below that of controls. Elevated frequency relative to controls characterized four or five TRBV segments in patients, TRBV5-6, TRBV5-1 and TRBV20-1 among them.

A word on this clonotype: Its specificity is unknown.

V gave up 7 bases and J gave up 0 bases, with 13 bases separating them. The CDR3 runs 14 residues. Germline-derived CDR1 and CDR2 are MRHNA and SNTAGT. The TCR beta cDNA libraries contained unique molecular identifiers. Approximately 500,000 cDNA molecules were obtained from roughly 0.93 to 9.6 million T cells. TCRdb re-called the PCR reads with MiXCR, one entry per CDR3 protein. The sample holds more than 500,000 distinct CDR3 sequences, approximately 34% seen once. The sample taken for sequencing was blood. This sequence joins TRBV6-4 and TRBJ2-7, with a possible D match to TRBD1 (5 bases). This sequence originates from a girl between 2 and 17 years old with multiple sclerosis. CDR3 loop: CASIGIGHSYEQYF. The CDR3 bases are TGTGCCAGCATTGGGATCGGACACTCCTACGAGCAGTACTTC.